This is a list of T cell receptor beta chains from one sample in a study of cytomegalovirus exposure and HLA in healthy donors. The method was immunoSEQ multiplex PCR; TCRdb's version includes in-frame clones alone and lacks a portion of them. The sample contains about 100,000 clones, approximately 72% of which appear only once. Sequencing was performed on PBMCs. All receptors derive from a woman in her 70s in good health and CMV-seropositive. The CDR3 runs from the conserved cysteine through the conserved F or W.

V gene	J gene	CDR3 protein
TRBV10-2	TRBJ2-1	CASSEGERGGLFYNEQFF
TRBV9	TRBJ2-6	CASSVVQGGAGSGANVLTF
TRBV4-2	TRBJ2-7	CASSPPGGVYEQYF
TRBV10-3	TRBJ2-1	CAISGGGSSYNEQFF
TRBV19	TRBJ2-3	CASSHRGGTQYF
TRBV27	TRBJ1-5	CASSLWASGNQPQHF
TRBV11-2	TRBJ2-7	CASSPGGSYEQYF
TRBV19	TRBJ2-1	CASSIGTGGYNEQFF
TRBV6-1	TRBJ2-7	CASRMTGAGEQYF
TRBV6-1	TRBJ1-2	CASSEAYSEINYGYTF
TRBV5-4	TRBJ1-3	CASNNQGTSGNTIYF
TRBV30	TRBJ1-5	CAWSGTSNQPQHF
TRBV30	TRBJ2-2	CAWTKTGGSTGELFF
TRBV7-8	TRBJ2-7	CASSLTRGEQYF
TRBV9	TRBJ2-7	CASSVGGLSYEQYF
TRBV9	TRBJ2-2	CASGLANTGELFF
TRBV10-2	TRBJ1-4	CASAGDRDEKLFF
TRBV7-2	TRBJ2-2	CASSSSGLSNTGELFF